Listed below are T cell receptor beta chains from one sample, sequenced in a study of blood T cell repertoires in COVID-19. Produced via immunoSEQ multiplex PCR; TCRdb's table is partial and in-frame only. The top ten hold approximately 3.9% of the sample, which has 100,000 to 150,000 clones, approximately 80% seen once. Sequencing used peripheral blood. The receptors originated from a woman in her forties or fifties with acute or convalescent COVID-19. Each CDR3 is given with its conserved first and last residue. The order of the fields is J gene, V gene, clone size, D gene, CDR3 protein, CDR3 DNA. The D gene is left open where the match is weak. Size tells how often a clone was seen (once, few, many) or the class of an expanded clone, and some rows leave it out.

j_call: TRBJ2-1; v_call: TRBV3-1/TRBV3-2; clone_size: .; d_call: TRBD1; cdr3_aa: CASSQDRVGANEQFF; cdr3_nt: TGTGCCAGCAGCCAGGACAGGGTTGGAGCTAATGAGCAGTTCTTC
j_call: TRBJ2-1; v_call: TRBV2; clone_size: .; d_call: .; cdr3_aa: CASRRTNNEQFF; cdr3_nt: TGTGCCAGCAGACGGACTAACAATGAGCAGTTCTTC
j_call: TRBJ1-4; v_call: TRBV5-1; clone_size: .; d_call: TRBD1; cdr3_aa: CASSLAPQGVNEKLFF; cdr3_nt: TGCGCCAGCAGCTTGGCGCCCCAGGGGGTTAATGAAAAACTGTTTTTT
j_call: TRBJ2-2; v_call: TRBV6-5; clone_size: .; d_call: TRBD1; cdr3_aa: CASKGAGNTGELFF; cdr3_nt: TGTGCCAGCAAGGGGGCAGGGAACACCGGGGAGCTGTTTTTT
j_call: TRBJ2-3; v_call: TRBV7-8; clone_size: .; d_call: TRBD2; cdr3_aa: CASSLLLAGDTQYF; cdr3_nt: TGTGCCAGCAGCTTATTACTAGCGGGGGATACGCAGTATTTT
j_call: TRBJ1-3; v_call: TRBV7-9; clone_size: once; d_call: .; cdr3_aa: CASSSTGSGNTIYF; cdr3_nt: TGTGCCAGCAGCTCGACAGGCTCTGGAAACACCATATATTTT
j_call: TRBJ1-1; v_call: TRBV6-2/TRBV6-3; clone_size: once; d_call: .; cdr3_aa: CASSIGQGFPEAFF; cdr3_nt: TGTGCCAGCAGTATAGGTCAGGGGTTTCCTGAAGCTTTCTTT
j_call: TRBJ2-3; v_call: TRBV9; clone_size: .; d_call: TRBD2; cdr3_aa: CASSPSGLNTQYF; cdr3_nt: TGTGCCAGCAGTCCTAGCGGGCTGAATACGCAGTATTTT
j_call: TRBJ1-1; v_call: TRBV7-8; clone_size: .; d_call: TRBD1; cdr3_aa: CASSLAGQGTTEAFF; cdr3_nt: TGTGCCAGCAGCTTGGCCGGACAGGGGACCACTGAAGCTTTCTTT
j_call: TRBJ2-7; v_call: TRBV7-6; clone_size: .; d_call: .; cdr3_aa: CASSLEVWASEQYF; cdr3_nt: TGTGCCAGCAGCTTAGAGGTTTGGGCGAGCGAGCAGTACTTC
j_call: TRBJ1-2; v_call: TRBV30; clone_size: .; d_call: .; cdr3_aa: CAWRAGDYGYTF; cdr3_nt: TGTGCCTGGAGGGCGGGAGACTATGGCTACACCTTC
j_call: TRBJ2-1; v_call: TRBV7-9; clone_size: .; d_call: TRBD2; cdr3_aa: CASKVLSGGYNEQFF; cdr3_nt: TGTGCCAGCAAGGTGCTTAGCGGGGGGTACAATGAGCAGTTCTTC
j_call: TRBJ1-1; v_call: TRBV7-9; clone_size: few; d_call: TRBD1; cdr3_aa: CASSTGGYTEAFF; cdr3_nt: TGTGCCAGCAGTACAGGGGGCTACACTGAAGCTTTCTTT
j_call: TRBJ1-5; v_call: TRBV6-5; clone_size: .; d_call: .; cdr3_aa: CASSYSRQLEQPQHF; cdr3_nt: TGTGCCAGCAGTTACTCCCGACAGTTAGAACAGCCCCAGCATTTT
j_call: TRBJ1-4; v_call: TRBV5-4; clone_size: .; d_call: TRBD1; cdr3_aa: CASSPFQGAGEKLFF; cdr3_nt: TGTGCCAGCAGCCCCTTTCAGGGGGCCGGTGAAAAACTGTTTTTT
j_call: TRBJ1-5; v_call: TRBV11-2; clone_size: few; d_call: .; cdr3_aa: CASSLDFVNTAQHF; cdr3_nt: TGTGCCAGCAGCTTAGACTTCGTCAATACAGCCCAGCATTTT
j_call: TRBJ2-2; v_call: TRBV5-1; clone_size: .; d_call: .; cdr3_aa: CASSFQGTGELFF; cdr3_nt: TGCGCCAGCAGCTTTCAGGGCACCGGGGAGCTGTTTTTT
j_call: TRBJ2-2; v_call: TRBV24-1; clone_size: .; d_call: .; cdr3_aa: CATSDFGGTGELFF; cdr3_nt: TGTGCCACCAGTGATTTCGGCGGGACCGGGGAGCTGTTTTTT
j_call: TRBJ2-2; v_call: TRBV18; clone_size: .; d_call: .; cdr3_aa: CASSPHQGSGELFF; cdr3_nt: TGTGCCAGCTCACCACACCAGGGGTCCGGGGAGCTGTTTTTT
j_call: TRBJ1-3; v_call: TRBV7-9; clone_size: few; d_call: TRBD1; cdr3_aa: CASSLTGSGNTIYF; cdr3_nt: TGTGCCAGCAGCTTGACAGGGTCTGGAAACACCATATATTTT
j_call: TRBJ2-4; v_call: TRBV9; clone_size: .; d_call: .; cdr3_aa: CASSVAGGAWDIQYF; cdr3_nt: TGTGCCAGCAGCGTAGCGGGGGGCGCGTGGGACATTCAGTACTTC
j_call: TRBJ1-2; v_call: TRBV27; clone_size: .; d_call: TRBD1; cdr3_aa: CASSLRQGYKHGYTF; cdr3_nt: TGTGCCAGCAGTCTGCGACAGGGGTATAAGCATGGCTACACCTTC
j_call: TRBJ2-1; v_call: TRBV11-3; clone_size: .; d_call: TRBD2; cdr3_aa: CASSSRAGGLFNEQFF; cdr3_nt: TGTGCCAGCAGCTCAAGGGCGGGAGGCTTATTCAATGAGCAGTTCTTC
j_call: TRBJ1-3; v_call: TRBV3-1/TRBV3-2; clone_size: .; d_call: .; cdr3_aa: CASSQAGAVLHGNTIYF; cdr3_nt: TGTGCCAGCAGCCAGGCTGGGGCAGTACTTCATGGAAACACCATATATTTT
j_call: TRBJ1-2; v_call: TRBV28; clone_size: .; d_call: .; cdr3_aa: CASRRLQAGGYTF; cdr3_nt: TGTGCCAGCAGGAGATTACAGGCCGGAGGCTACACCTTC